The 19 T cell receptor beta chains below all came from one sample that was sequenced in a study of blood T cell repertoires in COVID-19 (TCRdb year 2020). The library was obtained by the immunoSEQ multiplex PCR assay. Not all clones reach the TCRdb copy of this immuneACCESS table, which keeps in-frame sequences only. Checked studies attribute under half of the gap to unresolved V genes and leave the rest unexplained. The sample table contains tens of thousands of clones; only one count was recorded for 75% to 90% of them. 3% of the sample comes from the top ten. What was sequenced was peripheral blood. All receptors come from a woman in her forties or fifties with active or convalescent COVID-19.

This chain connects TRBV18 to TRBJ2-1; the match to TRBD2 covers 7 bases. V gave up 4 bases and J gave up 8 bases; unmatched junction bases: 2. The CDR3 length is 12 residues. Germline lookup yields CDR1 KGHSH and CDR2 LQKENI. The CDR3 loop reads CASSRTSDEQFF. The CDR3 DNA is TGTGCCAGCTCACGTACTAGCGATGAGCAGTTCTTC.

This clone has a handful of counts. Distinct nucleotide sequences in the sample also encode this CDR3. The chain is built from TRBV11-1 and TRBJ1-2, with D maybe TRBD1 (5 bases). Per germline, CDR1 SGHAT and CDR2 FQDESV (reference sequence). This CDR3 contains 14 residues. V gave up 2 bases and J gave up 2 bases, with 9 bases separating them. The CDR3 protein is CASSLTGANYGYTF. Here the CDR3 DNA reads TGTGCCAGCAGCTTAACAGGCGCGAACTATGGCTACACCTTC.

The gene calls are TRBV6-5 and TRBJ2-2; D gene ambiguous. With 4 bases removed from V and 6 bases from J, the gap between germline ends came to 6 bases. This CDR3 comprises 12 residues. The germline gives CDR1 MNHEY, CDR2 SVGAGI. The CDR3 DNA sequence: TGTGCCAGCAGTTTAGCCCCCGGGGAGCTGTTTTTT. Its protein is CASSLAPGELFF.

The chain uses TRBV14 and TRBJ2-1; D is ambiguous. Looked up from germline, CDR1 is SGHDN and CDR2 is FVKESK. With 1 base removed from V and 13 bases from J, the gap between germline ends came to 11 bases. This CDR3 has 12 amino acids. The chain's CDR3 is CASSQVRLVQFF. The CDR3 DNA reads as TGTGCCAGCAGCCAAGTACGATTAGTTCAGTTCTTC.

The CDR3 is CASSLYPLAGGRDTQYF. In nucleotides, the CDR3 is TGTGCCAGCAGTTTATACCCACTAGCGGGGGGGCGGGATACGCAGTATTTT. The chain links TRBV27 to TRBJ2-3, with 13 bases identical to TRBD2. Germline values: CDR1 MNHEY, CDR2 SMNVEV (reference sequence). The CDR3 loop spans 17 amino acids. Losses at the gene ends were 1 base for V and 6 bases for J; bases not matched to a gene: 7.

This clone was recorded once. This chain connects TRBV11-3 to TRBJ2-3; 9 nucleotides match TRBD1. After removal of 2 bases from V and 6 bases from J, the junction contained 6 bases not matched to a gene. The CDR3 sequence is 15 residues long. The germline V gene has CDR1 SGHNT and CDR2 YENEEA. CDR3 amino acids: CASSLSTGGGDTQYF. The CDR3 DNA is TGTGCCAGCAGCTTAAGCACAGGGGGCGGTGATACGCAGTATTTT.

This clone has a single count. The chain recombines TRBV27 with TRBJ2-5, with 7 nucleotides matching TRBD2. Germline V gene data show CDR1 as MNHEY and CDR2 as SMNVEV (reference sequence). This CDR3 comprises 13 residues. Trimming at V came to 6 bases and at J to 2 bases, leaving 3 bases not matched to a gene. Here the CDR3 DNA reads TGTGCCAGCAGGCTAGCGGAACAAGAGACCCAGTACTTC. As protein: CASRLAEQETQYF.

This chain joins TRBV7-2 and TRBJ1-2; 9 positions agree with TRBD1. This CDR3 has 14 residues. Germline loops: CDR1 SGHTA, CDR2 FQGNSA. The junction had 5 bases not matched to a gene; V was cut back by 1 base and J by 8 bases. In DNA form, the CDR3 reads TGTGCCAGCAGCTTAGGGACAGGGGCGGGCGGCTACACCTTC. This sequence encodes CASSLGTGAGGYTF.

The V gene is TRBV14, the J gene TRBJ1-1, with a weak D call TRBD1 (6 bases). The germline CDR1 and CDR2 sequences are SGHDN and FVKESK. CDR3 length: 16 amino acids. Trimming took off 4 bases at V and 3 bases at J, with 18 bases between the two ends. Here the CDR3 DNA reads TGTGCCAGCAGCCGGGAAGGGGGTCGAGGGGACACTGAAGCTTTCTTT. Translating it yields CASSREGGRGDTEAFF.

DNA of the CDR3: TGTGCCAGCAGCTCGAGGACAGGGGGCACCGGGGAGCTGTTTTTT. Translation gives CASSSRTGGTGELFF. V is TRBV7-2 and J is TRBJ2-2, with TRBD1 matching 10 bases. V trimming: 4 bases; J trimming: 4 bases; junction bases outside the gene matches: 3. CDR3 length: 15 amino acids. The germline CDR1 and CDR2 sequences are SGHTA and FQGNSA.

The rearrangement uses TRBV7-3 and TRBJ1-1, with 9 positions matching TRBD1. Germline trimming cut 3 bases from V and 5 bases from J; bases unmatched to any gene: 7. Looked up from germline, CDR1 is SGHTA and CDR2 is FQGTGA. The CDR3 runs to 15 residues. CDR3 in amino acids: CASSFEGQGRTEAFF. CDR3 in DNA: TGTGCCAGCAGCTTTGAGGGACAGGGAAGGACTGAAGCTTTCTTT.

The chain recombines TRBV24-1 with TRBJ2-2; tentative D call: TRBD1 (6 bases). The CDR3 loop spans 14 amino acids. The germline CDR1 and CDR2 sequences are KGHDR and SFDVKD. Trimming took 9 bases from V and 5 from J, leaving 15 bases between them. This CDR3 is CATSDRGRTGELFF. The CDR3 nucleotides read TGTGCCACCTCGGACAGAGGACGAACCGGGGAGCTGTTTTTT.

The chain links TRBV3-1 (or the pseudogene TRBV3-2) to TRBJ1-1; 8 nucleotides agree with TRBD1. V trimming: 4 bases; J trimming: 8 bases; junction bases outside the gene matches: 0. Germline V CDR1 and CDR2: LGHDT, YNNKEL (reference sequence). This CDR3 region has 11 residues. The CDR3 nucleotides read TGTGCCAGCAGCCGGGACAGGGAAGCTTTCTTT. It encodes CASSRDREAFF.

The CDR3 nucleotides are TGTGCCAGCAGCTCCAACAGGGTTCTGGAGACCCAGTACTTC. It encodes CASSSNRVLETQYF. The chain employs TRBV7-8 and TRBJ2-5; a weak D match, TRBD1 (6 bases). Germline CDR1 reads SGHVS; CDR2 reads FQNEAQ. This CDR3 region has 14 residues. The V gene lost 4 bases and the J gene lost 5 bases, with 14 bases spanning the gap.

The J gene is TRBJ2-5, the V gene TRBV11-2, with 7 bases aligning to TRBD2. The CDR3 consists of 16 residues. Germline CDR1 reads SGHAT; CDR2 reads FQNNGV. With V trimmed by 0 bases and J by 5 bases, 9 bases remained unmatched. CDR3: CASSLEGLLPRETQYF. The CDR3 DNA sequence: TGTGCCAGCAGCTTAGAGGGACTACTCCCCCGGGAGACCCAGTACTTC.

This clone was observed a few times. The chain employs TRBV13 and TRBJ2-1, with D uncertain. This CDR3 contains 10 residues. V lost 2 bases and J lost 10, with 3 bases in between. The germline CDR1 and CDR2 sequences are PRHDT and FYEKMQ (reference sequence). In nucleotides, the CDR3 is TGTGCCAGCAGCTTAATAGAGCAGTTCTTC. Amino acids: CASSLIEQFF.

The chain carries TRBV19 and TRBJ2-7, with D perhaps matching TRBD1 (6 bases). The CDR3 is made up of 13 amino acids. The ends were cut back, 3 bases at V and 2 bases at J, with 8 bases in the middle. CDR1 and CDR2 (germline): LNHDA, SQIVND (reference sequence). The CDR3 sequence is CASSIEGAYEQYF. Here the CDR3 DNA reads TGTGCCAGTAGTATTGAGGGGGCCTACGAGCAGTACTTC.

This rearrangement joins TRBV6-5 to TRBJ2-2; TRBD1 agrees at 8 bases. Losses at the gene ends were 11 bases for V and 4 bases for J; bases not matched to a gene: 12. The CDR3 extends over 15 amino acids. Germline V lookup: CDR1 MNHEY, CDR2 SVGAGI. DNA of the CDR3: TGTGCCTTTCTCAGGGGGCCTAGGGGCACCGGGGAGCTGTTTTTT. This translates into CAFLRGPRGTGELFF.

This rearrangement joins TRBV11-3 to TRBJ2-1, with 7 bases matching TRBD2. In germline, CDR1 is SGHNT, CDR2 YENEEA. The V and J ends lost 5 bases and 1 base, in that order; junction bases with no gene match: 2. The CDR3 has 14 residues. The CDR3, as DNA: TGTGCCAGCAGCCAGGGAGGGTCCTACAATGAGCAGTTCTTC. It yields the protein CASSQGGSYNEQFF.